These 23 T cell receptor beta chains came from one sample sequenced in a study of cytomegalovirus exposure and HLA in healthy donors. 60 Vbeta and 13 Jbeta primers were used in PCR. The method was immunoSEQ multiplex PCR; TCRdb's version includes in-frame clones alone and lacks a portion of them. Counted here are about 96,000 clones, approximately 74% occurring once; the ten biggest clones make up 2.5% to 3%. The sample taken for sequencing was PBMCs. All receptors come from a female donor in good health and CMV-seropositive.

The chain is built from TRBV13 and TRBJ2-5, with 9 bases identical to TRBD1. V shed 5 bases and J 7 bases; nucleotides not matched to a gene: 5. The CDR3 is made up of 13 amino acids. In germline, CDR1 is PRHDT, CDR2 FYEKMQ (reference sequence). The CDR3 here is CASSKDRGGTQYF. The CDR3 bases are TGTGCCAGCAGCAAGGACAGGGGCGGGACCCAGTACTTC.

This rearrangement joins TRBV30 to TRBJ2-7; the D gene is possibly TRBD1 (6 bases). The CDR3 spans 12 residues. The ends were cut back, 0 bases at V and 6 bases at J, with 9 bases in the middle. Germline V gene data show CDR1 as GTSNPN and CDR2 as SVGIG (reference sequence). Here the CDR3 reads CAWSVVGGEQYF. The CDR3 coding sequence is TGTGCCTGGAGTGTAGTAGGGGGCGAGCAGTACTTC.

CDR3 nucleotides: TGTGCCAGCAGCTTACCAAGGCCCGGGACAGGGGTGGGGGAGCAGTACTTC. Its protein is CASSLPRPGTGVGEQYF. This chain joins TRBV11-2 and TRBJ2-7, with 10 bases fitting TRBD1. With V trimmed by 2 bases and J by 7 bases, 14 bases remained unmatched. Germline V gene data show CDR1 as SGHAT and CDR2 as FQNNGV. The CDR3 length is 17 residues. The full variable domain, rest sourced from reference TRBV11-2 and TRBJ2-7, is EAGVAQSPRYKIIEKRQSVAFWCNPISGHATLYWYQQILGQGPKLLIQFQNNGVVDDSQLPKDRFSAERLKGVDSTLKIQPAKLEDSAVYLCASSLPRPGTGVGEQYFGPGTRLTVT.

This clone was seen only once. V usage is TRBV30 and J usage is TRBJ1-4; 8 bases are shared with TRBD1. V was pared by 3 bases and J by 11 bases, with 14 bases of the junction left unmatched. Germline CDR1 GTSNPN, CDR2 SVGIG (reference sequence). This CDR3 region has 15 residues. CDR3 coding DNA: TGTGCCTGGAGCTCCAGACAGGGGCTTTTAAGGAAACTGTTTTTT. Its protein product is CAWSSRQGLLRKLFF.

This chain uses TRBV6-4 with TRBJ2-7, with D possibly matching TRBD2 (7 bases). Trimming removed 0 bases from V and 3 bases from J, with 12 bases in between. The CDR3 runs to 15 residues. The V gene's germline CDR1 is MRHNA and CDR2 SNTAGT. The CDR3 DNA reads TGTGCCAGCAGTGACTCCGCAGGGGAGGGCTACGAGCAGTACTTC. Residues: CASSDSAGEGYEQYF.

This clone was detected only a few times. V gene TRBV4-3 combines with J gene TRBJ2-3; D is unclear. Germline CDR1 reads LGHNA; CDR2 reads YSLEER. Trimming removed 0 bases at V and 0 bases at J, with 4 bases between. The CDR3 extends over 14 amino acids. CDR3 sequence: CASSQDHSTDTQYF. Here the CDR3 DNA reads TGCGCCAGCAGCCAAGATCATAGCACAGATACGCAGTATTTT.

This chain connects TRBV5-1 to TRBJ1-3, with D possibly TRBD1 on 6 matching bases. The CDR3 runs 14 residues. Germline V gene data show CDR1 as SGHRS and CDR2 as YFSETQ. V dropped 0 bases and J dropped 4 bases, with 8 bases sitting between them. Here the CDR3 DNA reads TGCGCCAGCAGCTTGGGACAGGAGGGAAACACCATATATTTT. Its protein is CASSLGQEGNTIYF.

The chain joins TRBV10-3 to TRBJ1-3, with D unresolved. The V end lost 3 bases, the J end lost 0 bases, and 6 bases lay between the germline ends. The CDR3 sequence is 14 residues long. From germline, CDR1 is ENHRY and CDR2 SYGVKD. The CDR3 protein is CAISETRSGNTIYF. For the CDR3, the DNA is TGTGCCATCAGTGAAACACGCTCTGGAAACACCATATATTTT.

This clone appeared a few times. This chain uses TRBV5-6 with TRBJ2-1; possible D gene TRBD2, 5 bases. This CDR3 region has 13 residues. V was trimmed by 0 bases and J by 10 bases, leaving 11 bases between them. From germline, CDR1 is SGHDT and CDR2 YYEEEE. CDR3 region: CASSLAGIPEQFF. In DNA form, the CDR3 reads TGTGCCAGCAGCTTGGCGGGGATCCCCGAGCAGTTCTTC. Complete variable domain (other parts from reference TRBV5-6 and TRBJ2-1): DAGVTQSPTHLIKTRGQQVTLRCSPKSGHDTVSWYQQALGQGPQFIFQYYEEEERQRGNFPDRFSGHQFPNYSSELNVNALLLGDSALYLCASSLAGIPEQFFGPGTRLTVL.

V and J are TRBV15 and TRBJ1-4, with unresolved D. The CDR3 sequence is 14 residues long. Germline CDR1 reads LNHNV; CDR2 reads YYDKDF (reference sequence). V dropped 5 bases and J dropped 0 bases, with 7 bases sitting between them. CDR3 in amino acids: CATSEAATNEKLFF. The CDR3 nucleotides read TGTGCCACCAGCGAGGCCGCAACTAATGAAAAACTGTTTTTT.

The chain joins TRBV7-2 to TRBJ2-1, with 9 bases that match TRBD1. The CDR3 contains 15 residues. CDR1 and CDR2 (germline): SGHTA, FQGNSA. The J segment lost 5 bases and the V segment lost 4 bases, leaving 6 bases of the junction unmatched. The CDR3 here is CASSSWGTGNNEQFF. DNA of the CDR3: TGTGCCAGCAGCTCATGGGGGACAGGGAACAATGAGCAGTTCTTC.

This chain uses TRBV30 with TRBJ1-6, with 7 bases aligning to TRBD1. The germline V gene encodes CDR1 GTSNPN and CDR2 SVGIG (reference sequence). Unmatched junction bases numbered 9, after V lost 3 bases and J lost 10 bases. This CDR3 spans 14 amino acids. CDR3 sequence: CAWSHTGVWSPLHF. The CDR3 bases are TGTGCCTGGAGCCATACAGGGGTTTGGTCACCCCTCCACTTT.

This chain joins TRBV4-2 and TRBJ2-3, with 12 positions matching TRBD2. The CDR3 is 17 amino acids. J was trimmed by 2 bases and V by 6 bases; bases with no gene match: 9. Per germline, CDR1 LGHNA and CDR2 YNFKEQ. The CDR3 sequence is CASSHRLAGELTDTQYF. DNA for the CDR3: TGTGCCAGCAGTCACCGACTAGCGGGAGAGCTCACAGATACGCAGTATTTT.

The J gene is TRBJ1-6, the V gene TRBV6-6; 7 bases align to TRBD1. The CDR3 has 16 amino acids. V trimming: 5 bases; J trimming: 9 bases; junction bases outside the gene matches: 13. The germline CDR1 and CDR2 sequences are MNHNY and SVGAGI (reference sequence). The CDR3 bases are TGTGCCAGCAGTCCTCCAAGGGGGCCCGAGGGTTCACCCCTCCACTTT. Translating it yields CASSPPRGPEGSPLHF.

The sample holds a few counts of this clone. The genes are TRBV5-1 and TRBJ2-1; D ambiguous. The V gene lost 0 bases and the J gene lost 5 bases, with 6 bases spanning the gap. CDR1 is SGHRS and CDR2 is YFSETQ in the germline V gene. The CDR3 contains 13 residues. The CDR3 bases are TGCGCCAGCAGCTTGGGGCCCAACAATGAGCAGTTCTTC. It translates to CASSLGPNNEQFF.

This chain links TRBV7-3 with TRBJ2-5; no firm D call. There are 13 residues in the CDR3. The ends were cut back, 1 base at V and 3 bases at J, with 6 bases in the middle. In germline, CDR1 is SGHTA, CDR2 FQGTGA. CDR3 sequence (DNA): TGTGCCAGCAGCTTAATCGGAGAAGAGACCCAGTACTTC. Translation gives CASSLIGEETQYF.

A few counts support this clone. The rearrangement uses TRBV2 and TRBJ1-4; 10 bases fit TRBD1. V shed 5 bases, J shed 7 bases, and the junction held 7 bases outside the gene matches. CDR3 length: 15 residues. CDR1 and CDR2 (germline): SNHLY, FYNNEI. The DNA of the CDR3 is TGTGCCAGCAGTTCCGCCGGGACAGGGGTTGAAAAACTGTTTTTT. The encoded protein is CASSSAGTGVEKLFF.

The chain combines TRBV12-2 with TRBJ1-2; whether TRBD1, the table's D call, matches the DNA was not checked. TRBV12-2 is a pseudogene. The CDR3 has 12 residues. The CDR3 DNA follows: TGTGCAAGCTCCGGGACAGGGAACGGCTACACCTTC. Protein sequence: CASSGTGNGYTF.

This sequence joins TRBV4-1 and TRBJ1-1; 9 nucleotides match TRBD1. Per the germline V gene, CDR1 is MGHRA and CDR2 is YSYEKL. The CDR3 is 13 amino acids. V shed 3 bases and J 11 bases; nucleotides not matched to a gene: 7. The CDR3 nucleotides are TGCGCCAGCAGCCAGGACAGGGGAGTGAGGGCTTTCTTT. This translates into CASSQDRGVRAFF.

The rearrangement links TRBV6-5 to TRBJ2-7; 9 nucleotides agree with TRBD1. The germline gives CDR1 MNHEY, CDR2 SVGAGI. V trimming: 8 bases; J trimming: 2 bases; junction bases outside the gene matches: 1. The CDR3 sequence is 12 residues long. CDR3 DNA sequence: TGTGCCAGCTGGGACAGGGCCTACGAGCAGTACTTC. This translates into CASWDRAYEQYF.

This chain connects TRBV6-6 to TRBJ2-2, with 7 bases identical to TRBD1. V gave up 5 bases and J gave up 4 bases; unmatched junction bases: 10. The germline CDR1 and CDR2 sequences are MNHNY and SVGAGI (reference sequence). The CDR3 has 16 residues. The CDR3 here is CASSVPRGQTTGELFF. The DNA of the CDR3 is TGTGCCAGCAGTGTACCCAGGGGACAGACCACCGGGGAGCTGTTTTTT.

V is TRBV7-6 and J is TRBJ2-3, with D uncertain. Trimming pared 5 bases from V and 3 bases from J, leaving 12 bases between. Germline V lookup: CDR1 SGHVS, CDR2 FNYEAQ. CDR3 length equals 14 residues. CDR3: CASSTLVRTDTQYF. In DNA, the CDR3 is TGTGCCAGCAGCACTTTGGTCCGAACAGATACGCAGTATTTT.

The V call is TRBV15, the J call TRBJ1-5; D is possibly TRBD1 (5 bases). The germline gives CDR1 LNHNV, CDR2 YYDKDF (reference sequence). Deletions cut 0 bases from V and 2 bases from J, with 11 bases between. The CDR3 has 16 amino acids. The CDR3 DNA reads TGTGCCACCAGCAGAGATTACCAGGGTGGCAATCAGCCCCAGCATTTT. It is translated as CATSRDYQGGNQPQHF.